Here is one TCR beta chain with its context. Which antigen it targets is not known. No per-base quality is available; no much larger clone lies one base away. To be included, a participant needed at least one PBMC sample from before ART initiation plus at least two post-ART samples. Treatment was received in the United States of America by all participants with HIV. Before DNA extraction, cryopreserved samples of roughly 1-10 million PBMC were thawed and washed. At the time of the earliest PBMC sample, participants with HIV were aged between about 20 and 54 years. PBMC samples were contributed by each participant from 1-4 timepoints before ART initiation and 2-8 timepoints after ART initiation, with a median of 7 samples. For every participant, serial HIV viral load, CD4+ T-cell count, ART history and demographic data were obtained. Using a Qiagen kit on a QIAcube, genomic DNA was extracted from unsorted PBMC, with samples processed in batches of 12.

The germline V end is reduced by 4 bases and the J end by 8 bases; junction bases left unmatched: 7. CDR1 MNHEY and CDR2 SVGAGI were looked up in the germline V gene. The CDR3 covers 13 residues, taking in both the cysteine and the phenylalanine. The entry retains the CDR3 DNA only, 39 bases that are in frame from base 1. These data are taken from a study of long-term antiretroviral therapy in people with HIV (dated 2022 in TCRdb). About the full investigation: Collection of the earliest samples took place about a decade ahead of the 2015 WHO recommendation for immediate ART, at a time when ART was typically delayed until CD4 counts fell. Whether ART initiation and durable HIV suppression were associated with changes in peripheral blood TRB repertoire composition and diversity was tested in a retrospective serial study. A total of 192 cryopreserved PBMC samples were contributed to the cohort by 30 adults with confirmed HIV infection, with samples collected serially over a mean of about 6 years (range 1-12). Among the approximately 27 participants with HIV, over nine were female. No cross-contamination during QIAcube processing was seen in test extractions of a monoclonal T-cell line run alongside around 34 polyclonal samples.

Results the study describes overall, beyond this receptor: Inferences about post-ART repertoire changes were limited because no data were available on ART adherence, viral resistance or therapy changes. Since PBMC availability was limited, sequencing covered only the TCR beta chain, with no alpha chain pairing. HIV repertoires had narrower CDR3 length ranges than controls, and the network structure suggested an antigen-experienced repertoire that shifted only slightly toward naive after ART. The repertoire was dominated across all time points by expanded TRB clones identified before ART initiation, although this dominance was seen to fluctuate and to decrease in many PLHIV after ART. Starting ART was linked to a significant rise in TRB diversity, yet even with long-term ART the diversity remained significantly lower than in transplant donor controls. The samples span the years 2004 to 2017, and the ART regimens used at that time may not be as effective as current regimens. Because cell numbers in pre-ART samples were limited, unsorted PBMC were profiled instead of sorted CD4+ and CD8+ T cells.

Sequencing of the TRB variable region was done with the immunoSEQ hsTCRB v3.0 assay at survey level resolution. The target sequencing depth for TRB was about 40,000-55,000 T-cell genomes per sample. An Illumina MiSeq with a v3 150-cycle kit was used to sequence the pooled TRB libraries. The paper's data handling went like this. Repertoire analysis was run in R within a reproducible Nextflow workflow that covered QC, data transformation and analysis. Custom analyses were implemented in LymphoSeq2, an R package for AIRR-Seq data exploration. Four samples that yielded fewer than 5000 total TRB sequences were excluded, so that under 200 HIV repertoires were analyzed. Of the roughly 190 retained HIV repertoires, about 59 were collected before and around 130 after ART initiation. Repertoires were downsampled to 5000 TRB nucleotide sequences, and summary statistics were averaged over 100 downsampling iterations. TRB sequences were retained for analysis only if CDR3 regions of at least seven amino acids were present. Diversity was assessed using a clonality score derived from Shannon entropy and using the Gini coefficient. In the repertoire networks, any two of the top 5000 CDR3 amino acid sequences were linked whenever the two sequences differed by an edit distance of one. For TRB CDR3 amino acid sequences, antigen specificity groups and MHC restriction were predicted with GLIPH2. Known CMV, EBV, HIV or tissue antigen associations were flagged by matching CDR3 amino acid sequences against VDJdb and McPAS-TCR. Pre-ART, post-ART and control groups were compared with Wilcoxon signed-rank tests and Holm-Bonferroni correction. TCRdb holds this immuneACCESS table with in-frame rearrangements only. Some clones are missing; in checked studies, unresolved V genes explain under half, and the rest has no known cause. V, J and clone size derive from that table, while D and trimming were established from the DNA sequence. This sample gives around 5,000 clones in total; 70% to 90% of them show up just once. The leading ten clones occupy 5.5% to 7% of the sample.

This sample comprised unsorted PBMCs, obtained 1.3 years after starting antiretroviral therapy. The clonotype was recovered from a woman aged 45-60 years with HIV. Recombination joined TRBV6-5 with TRBJ1-2, with 7 bases in between that match TRBD1. The DNA is as follows: TGTGCCAGCAGTTCTACCAGGGGGGACGGCTACACCTTC. Its protein reads: CASSSTRGDGYTF.